Shown below are 27 T cell receptor beta chains from a single sample sequenced in a study of cytomegalovirus exposure and HLA in healthy donors. Profiling relied on immunoSEQ multiplex PCR, and the TCRdb table lists in-frame clones only, not all of them. The table has tens of thousands of clones, around 90% seen once. Sequencing was done on a sample of PBMCs. These receptor sequences come from a man in his late teens or twenties in good health and CMV-seronegative.

This chain joins TRBV27 and TRBJ1-2; 7 nucleotides agree with TRBD1. This CDR3 has 13 residues. Germline lookup yields CDR1 MNHEY and CDR2 SMNVEV (reference sequence). The V segment lost 3 bases and the J segment 5 bases; nucleotides outside the gene matches: 3. The CDR3 region is CASSLTGNYGYTF. CDR3 nucleotide sequence: TGTGCCAGCAGTTTGACAGGGAATTATGGCTACACCTTC.

The rearrangement uses TRBV18 and TRBJ2-1; TRBD2 might be the D (6 bases). The germline V gene has CDR1 KGHSH and CDR2 LQKENI. This CDR3 spans 15 amino acids. Trimming took 1 base from V and 5 from J, leaving 12 bases between them. CDR3 in amino acids: CASSPQLALNNEQFF. The DNA for the CDR3 is TGTGCCAGCTCACCACAACTAGCTTTGAACAATGAGCAGTTCTTC.

The sample holds one count of this clone. The chain combines TRBV5-1 with TRBJ2-7; 7 nucleotides line up with TRBD2. The trim removed 0 bases at V and 2 bases at J, leaving 8 bases unmatched. In germline, CDR1 is SGHRS, CDR2 YFSETQ. The CDR3 consists of 16 residues. The DNA of the CDR3 is TGCGCCAGCAGCTTGGCGTTGGGCGGGGGACCCTACGAGCAGTACTTC. Translating it yields CASSLALGGGPYEQYF.

The chain uses TRBV29-1 and TRBJ1-3; no clear D. Trimming shortened V by 4 bases and J by 1 base, and 11 bases separated the two germline ends. Germline V CDR1 and CDR2: SQVTM, ANQGSEA. This CDR3 comprises 14 residues. The CDR3 is CSVVKSTSGNTIYF. The CDR3 coding sequence is TGCAGCGTTGTGAAGAGTACGTCTGGAAACACCATATATTTT.

The CDR3: CASSQQGMNTEAFF. In nucleotides, the CDR3 is TGTGCCAGCAGTCAACAGGGAATGAACACTGAAGCTTTCTTT. The chain carries TRBV28 and TRBJ1-1; a possible D gene is TRBD1 (6 bases). The CDR3 runs to 14 residues. The germline V gene encodes CDR1 MDHEN and CDR2 SYDVKM. V lost 5 bases and J 0 bases, leaving 10 bases between the germline ends.

The chain joins TRBV29-1 to TRBJ2-1, with D tentatively TRBD1 (5 bases). V was shortened by 7 bases and J by 0 bases, with 16 bases between the two germline ends. The CDR3 covers 15 residues. Per the germline V gene, CDR1 is SQVTM and CDR2 is ANQGSEA. CDR3 residues: CSAGRADSSYNEQFF. CDR3 DNA sequence: TGCAGCGCGGGCCGGGCCGACAGCTCCTACAATGAGCAGTTCTTC.

V and J are TRBV28 and TRBJ1-3; 7 bases align to TRBD1. The CDR3 is made up of 14 amino acids. CDR1 and CDR2 from the germline V gene are MDHEN and SYDVKM. Germline trimming cut 5 bases from V and 10 bases from J; bases unmatched to any gene: 11. The CDR3 DNA reads as TGTGCCAGCAGTGAAAAGCCGCAGGGGGGAACCATATATTTT. Its translation is CASSEKPQGGTIYF.

The chain links TRBV9 to TRBJ2-4; 7 nucleotides align to TRBD2. The ends lost 0 bases at V and 7 bases at J; junction bases unmatched: 7. The CDR3 covers 15 residues. Germline-derived CDR1 and CDR2 are SGDLS and YYNGEE. The CDR3 DNA sequence: TGTGCCAGCAGCGTAGGGGAGGGAGGGCGGAACATTCAGTACTTC. Its translation is CASSVGEGGRNIQYF.

The chain is built from TRBV30 and TRBJ1-2; 8 bases map to TRBD1. Looked up from germline, CDR1 is GTSNPN and CDR2 is SVGIG (reference sequence). V gave up 1 base and J gave up 6 bases; unmatched junction bases: 7. The CDR3 sequence is 14 residues long. The CDR3 region has the DNA TGTGCCTGGAGTGGCCGGGACAGGTCCCATGGCTACACCTTC. Amino acids: CAWSGRDRSHGYTF. Looking up the rest from reference TRBV30 and TRBJ1-2 gives the full variable domain: SQTIHQWPATLVQPVGSPLSLECTVEGTSNPNLYWYRQAAGRGLQLLFYSVGIGQISSEVPQNLSASRPQDRQFILSSKKLLLSDSGFYLCAWSGRDRSHGYTFGSGTRLTVV.

The gene calls are TRBV27 and TRBJ2-1; 11 bases are shared with TRBD2. The CDR3 consists of 17 residues. In germline, CDR1 is MNHEY, CDR2 SMNVEV (reference sequence). V lost 0 bases to trimming and J lost 7 bases; unmatched junction nucleotides: 8. The CDR3 bases are TGTGCCAGCAGTTTATCGGCTCGGCTAGCGGGAGGTAATGAGCAGTTCTTC. This gives the protein CASSLSARLAGGNEQFF.

V gene TRBV7-9 combines with J gene TRBJ1-5; D gene unclear. The germline V gene has CDR1 SEHNR and CDR2 FQNEAQ (reference sequence). The CDR3 consists of 14 residues. V lost 5 bases, J lost 4 bases, and 12 bases lay in between. The CDR3 sequence is CASSVEGFNQPQHF. CDR3 DNA sequence: TGTGCCAGCAGCGTCGAGGGATTTAATCAGCCCCAGCATTTT.

This clone was seen only once. The V call is TRBV7-9, the J call TRBJ2-1; 11 nucleotides line up with TRBD2. V trimming: 0 bases; J trimming: 4 bases; junction bases outside the gene matches: 2. This CDR3 has 16 residues. Germline CDR1 and CDR2: SEHNR and FQNEAQ (reference sequence). This CDR3 is CASSLALAGAYNEQFF. As DNA, the CDR3 is TGTGCCAGCAGCTTAGCACTAGCGGGAGCTTACAATGAGCAGTTCTTC.

The chain combines TRBV19 with TRBJ1-5; D possibly corresponds to TRBD1 (6 bases). The CDR3 contains 14 residues. Germline CDR1 LNHDA, CDR2 SQIVND (reference sequence). Trimming shortened V by 11 bases and J by 3 bases, and 17 bases separated the two germline ends. The CDR3 coding sequence is TGTGCCTCTCAGGACAGTGGCTTCAATCAGCCCCAGCATTTT. Encoded protein: CASQDSGFNQPQHF.

The rearrangement uses TRBV5-5 and TRBJ2-1; a possible D gene is TRBD2 (6 bases). V dropped 0 bases and J dropped 14 bases, with 15 bases sitting between them. The CDR3 totals 13 residues. Germline assignment: CDR1 SGHKS and CDR2 YYEKEE (reference sequence). The CDR3 loop reads CASSLDGRGGEFF. The CDR3 DNA is TGTGCCAGCAGCTTGGACGGGAGAGGTGGTGAGTTCTTC.

The J gene is TRBJ2-6, the V gene TRBV4-3; 8 positions match TRBD1. The CDR3 runs to 20 residues. V dropped 0 bases and J dropped 0; count of bases not matched to a gene: 10. Germline V CDR1 and CDR2: LGHNA, YSLEER. CDR3 nucleotides: TGCGCCAGCAGCCAAGATCGGCCGGGACAGGAAGGCTCTGGGGCCAACGTCCTGACTTTC. Amino acid sequence: CASSQDRPGQEGSGANVLTF.

The chain uses TRBV9 and TRBJ2-5; D is unresolved. This CDR3 has 14 residues. CDR1 SGDLS and CDR2 YYNGEE come from the germline V gene. The V end was cut by 4 bases, the J end by 1 base, with 11 bases between. CDR3 nucleotide sequence: TGTGCCAGCAGCCCAAGTGGCTCCCAAGAGACCCAGTACTTC. As protein: CASSPSGSQETQYF.

The chain combines TRBV6-4 with TRBJ1-1; 8 bases line up with TRBD1. J gave up 5 bases and V 0 bases, and 5 bases lay outside the gene matches. Germline lookup yields CDR1 MRHNA and CDR2 SNTAGT. This CDR3 is 15 amino acids long. CDR3 nucleotide sequence: TGTGCCAGCAGTGACTCAAACAGGGGGAGGACTGAAGCTTTCTTT. Translated, it gives CASSDSNRGRTEAFF.

This CDR3 reads CSVGQGGIGTEAFF. The CDR3 DNA is TGCAGCGTTGGACAGGGAGGTATAGGGACTGAAGCTTTCTTT. The rearrangement uses TRBV29-1 and TRBJ1-1; 7 positions agree with TRBD1. CDR3 length equals 14 residues. V shed 4 bases and J 5 bases; nucleotides not matched to a gene: 10. Per germline, CDR1 SQVTM and CDR2 ANQGSEA. Variable domain in full (rest from reference TRBV29-1 and TRBJ1-1): SAVISQKPSRDICQRGTSLTIQCQVDSQVTMMFWYRQQPGQSLTLIATANQGSEATYESGFVIDKFPISRPNLTFSTLTVSNMSPEDSSIYLCSVGQGGIGTEAFFGQGTRLTVV.

V and J are TRBV7-2 and TRBJ1-4; 9 nucleotides agree with TRBD1. The V gene's germline CDR1 is SGHTA and CDR2 FQGNSA. The CDR3 covers 16 residues. Losses at the gene ends were 5 bases for V and 3 bases for J; bases not matched to a gene: 7. CDR3 amino acids: CASSRGQGISNEKLFF. The DNA for the CDR3 is TGTGCCAGCAGCCGAGGACAGGGGATCTCTAATGAAAAACTGTTTTTT.

V is TRBV29-1 and J is TRBJ1-5, with 10 bases that match TRBD1. This CDR3 contains 16 residues. From germline, CDR1 is SQVTM and CDR2 ANQGSEA. V trimming: 4 bases; J trimming: 0 bases; junction bases outside the gene matches: 6. CDR3 DNA: TGCAGCGTTGCGGACAGGGGGTCGGCTAGCAATCAGCCCCAGCATTTT. It codes for CSVADRGSASNQPQHF.

The chain employs TRBV2 and TRBJ2-7, with D possibly being TRBD1 (5 bases). The CDR3 length is 13 residues. V lost 7 bases, J lost 3 bases, and 13 bases lay in between. The V gene's germline CDR1 is SNHLY and CDR2 FYNNEI. For the CDR3, the DNA is TGTGCCAGCATACCCGGCAGGGTCTACGAGCAGTACTTC. As protein: CASIPGRVYEQYF.

The chain employs TRBV9 and TRBJ2-3; D possibly corresponds to TRBD1 (6 bases). Germline V gene data show CDR1 as SGDLS and CDR2 as YYNGEE. This CDR3 is 14 amino acids long. Trimming pared 7 bases from V and 4 bases from J, leaving 16 bases between. Here the CDR3 reads CASASRGSADTQYF. DNA of the CDR3: TGTGCCAGCGCATCGAGGGGGAGTGCAGATACGCAGTATTTT. Together with reference TRBV9 and TRBJ2-3, the CDR3 gives the full variable domain: DSGVTQTPKHLITATGQRVTLRCSPRSGDLSVYWYQQSLDQGLQFLIQYYNGEERAKGNILERFSAQQFPDLHSELNLSSLELGDSALYFCASASRGSADTQYFGPGTRLTVL.

J is TRBJ2-6 and V is TRBV7-9; D perhaps matches TRBD2 (6 bases). The CDR3 length is 15 residues. V was clipped by 4 bases and J by 4 bases, with 11 bases between them. Germline V lookup: CDR1 SEHNR, CDR2 FQNEAQ (reference sequence). The CDR3 protein is CASSSGVSGANVLTF. CDR3 DNA sequence: TGTGCCAGCAGCTCGGGGGTTTCAGGGGCCAACGTCCTGACTTTC.

The chain has TRBV2 and TRBJ1-5; D unresolved. The CDR3 covers 15 residues. The ends were cut back, 5 bases at V and 0 bases at J, with 11 bases in the middle. The germline V gene encodes CDR1 SNHLY and CDR2 FYNNEI. The CDR3 is CASSKTLYSNQPQHF. The CDR3 DNA reads as TGTGCCAGCAGTAAGACACTCTATAGCAATCAGCCCCAGCATTTT.

The chain has TRBV27 and TRBJ2-6; 10 nucleotides align to TRBD1. The CDR3 runs to 19 residues. Germline V lookup: CDR1 MNHEY, CDR2 SMNVEV (reference sequence). V shed 0 bases and J 0 bases; nucleotides not matched to a gene: 5. This CDR3 is CASSLSGTGVYSGANVLTF. The CDR3 coding sequence is TGTGCCAGCAGTTTATCCGGGACAGGGGTGTACTCTGGGGCCAACGTCCTGACTTTC.

V usage is TRBV5-1 and J usage is TRBJ2-5; the D gene is possibly TRBD1 (5 bases). CDR3 size: 15 residues. Trimming left V 4 bases short and J 2 bases short, with 15 bases between. Per germline, CDR1 SGHRS and CDR2 YFSETQ. The CDR3 DNA reads TGCGCCAGCAGCCCTCAATCCGACAGACAAGAGACCCAGTACTTC. It codes for CASSPQSDRQETQYF.

The chain recombines TRBV19 with TRBJ2-7; D is undetermined. The germline V gene has CDR1 LNHDA and CDR2 SQIVND (reference sequence). This CDR3 has 11 residues. V was pared by 6 bases and J by 3 bases, with 6 bases between. The CDR3 here is CASSIGYEQYF. DNA for the CDR3: TGTGCCAGTAGCATCGGCTACGAGCAGTACTTC.